One T cell receptor beta chain is described in this entry. In the original workflow: It was from reference gene primer amplification that nucleated cell counts were estimated. Clones were read by immunoSEQ multiplex PCR, and TCRdb kept only the in-frame ones, dropping some. The V and J calls and clone size come from that table; D and trimming were worked out from the DNA. The table shows under 200,000 clones, with about 85% occurring only once. CDR1 is SGHNT, CDR2 YYREEE, per germline (reference sequence). The length of the CDR3 is 15 residues. The trim removed 4 bases at V and 6 bases at J, leaving 4 bases unmatched. This entry is derived from a study of blood T cell repertoires in COVID-19. Background on the study: T cells, B-cell-depleted T cells, or PBMCs provided the cDNA or gDNA that served as material.

V is TRBV5-4 and J is TRBJ2-2; 12 bases fit TRBD2. Sequenced input: peripheral blood. This TCR came from a woman aged 80 or over with acute or convalescent COVID-19. The CDR3 sequence: CASSGGLAGSGELFF. CDR3 nucleotides: TGTGCCAGCAGCGGGGGACTAGCGGGTTCCGGGGAGCTGTTTTTT.